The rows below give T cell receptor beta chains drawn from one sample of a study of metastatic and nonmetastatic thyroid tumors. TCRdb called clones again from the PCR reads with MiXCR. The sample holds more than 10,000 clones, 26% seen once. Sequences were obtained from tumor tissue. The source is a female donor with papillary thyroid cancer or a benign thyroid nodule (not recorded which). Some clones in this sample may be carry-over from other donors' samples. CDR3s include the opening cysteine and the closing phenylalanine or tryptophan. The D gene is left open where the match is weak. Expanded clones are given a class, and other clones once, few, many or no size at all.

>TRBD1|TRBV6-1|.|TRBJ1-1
CAISPSGQCPEAFF
TGTGCCATCAGTCCGTCGGGACAGTGTCCTGAAGCTTTCTTT
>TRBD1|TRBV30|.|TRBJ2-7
CAWSPTGDEQYF
TGTGCCTGGAGTCCGACAGGGGACGAGCAGTACTTC
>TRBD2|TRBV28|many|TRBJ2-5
CASSWTSGGKETQYF
TGTGCCAGCAGTTGGACTAGCGGGGGGAAAGAGACCCAGTACTTC
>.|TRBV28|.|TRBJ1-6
CASSLGSNNSPLHF
TGTGCCAGCAGTTTAGGCAGTAATAATTCACCCCTCCACTTT
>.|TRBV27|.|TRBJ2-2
CASSTADIVNTGELFF
TGTGCCAGCAGTACAGCGGACATTGTAAACACCGGGGAGCTGTTTTTT
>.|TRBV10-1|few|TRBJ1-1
CASRNSKNTEAFF
TGCGCCAGCAGGAACAGTAAGAACACTGAAGCTTTCTTT
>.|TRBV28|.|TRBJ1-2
CASSLWAASNYGYTF
TGTGCCAGCAGTTTATGGGCGGCCTCTAACTATGGCTACACCTTC
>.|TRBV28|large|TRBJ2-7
CASSPAAVGNEQYF
TGTGCCAGCAGCCCTGCAGCCGTGGGGAACGAGCAGTACTTC
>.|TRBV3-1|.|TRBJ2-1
CASSPRAGSSYNEQFF
TGTGCCAGCAGCCCTCGGGCAGGTAGCTCCTACAATGAGCAGTTCTTC
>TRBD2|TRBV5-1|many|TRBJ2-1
CASSLGATSGGARYNEQFF
TGCGCCAGCAGCTTGGGGGCGACTAGCGGGGGGGCCAGGTACAATGAGCAGTTCTTC
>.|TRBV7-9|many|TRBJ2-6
CASSRIREAGANVLTF
TGTGCCAGCAGCCGCATAAGGGAGGCCGGGGCCAACGTCCTGACTTTC
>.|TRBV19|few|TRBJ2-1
CDTGQGGSYNEQFF
TGTGACACAGGACAGGGAGGGTCCTACAATGAGCAGTTCTTC
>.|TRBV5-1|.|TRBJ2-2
CAIRCIDRRWSTGELFF
TGCGCCATCAGGTGCATAGACAGGCGGTGGTCGACCGGGGAGCTGTTTTTT
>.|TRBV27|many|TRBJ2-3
CASRPFGSTDTQYF
TGTGCCAGCAGACCGTTCGGGAGCACAGATACGCAGTATTTT
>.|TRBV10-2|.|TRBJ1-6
CASTLTGDYSPLHF
TGCGCCAGCACGTTGACGGGCGATTATTCACCCCTCCACTTT
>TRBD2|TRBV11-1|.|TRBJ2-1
CASSSSGSSGDEQFF
TGTGCCAGCAGCTCTAGCGGGAGTAGCGGCGATGAGCAGTTCTTC
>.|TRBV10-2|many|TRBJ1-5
CASSHREPNQPQHF
TGCGCCAGCAGTCACCGGGAGCCAAATCAGCCCCAGCATTTT